This T cell receptor beta chain originates from a study of early T cells in non-severe SARS-CoV-2 infection. The TCR library protocol attached unique molecular identifiers to the individual cDNA molecules. TCRdb re-analysed the 5' RACE reads in MiXCR, keeping a single row per CDR3 protein. In the table there are some 96,000 distinct CDR3 sequences, 14% to 15% of which are singletons. A few counts support this clonotype. The CDR3 covers 16 residues. V was cut by 3 bases and J by 1 base, with 16 bases left in between. Germline V gene lookup returns CDR1 SNHLY and CDR2 FYNNEI. The sample taken for sequencing was whole blood. This receptor was obtained from an adult who was a healthcare worker with PCR-confirmed SARS-CoV-2 infection or an uninfected control (not recorded which). The chain couples TRBV2 to TRBJ2-7; D possibly corresponds to TRBD1 (6 bases). CDR3 sequence reads: CASSEIVRGTSYEQYF. For the CDR3, the DNA is TGTGCCAGCAGTGAGATTGTGAGAGGGACATCCTACGAGCAGTACTTC.